This is a list of T cell receptor beta chains from one sample in a study of blood T cells in healthy people across ages. TCRdb passed the 5' RACE reads through MiXCR, listing each CDR3 protein once. Among around 1.5 million distinct CDR3 sequences listed, approximately 59% were seen once. Sequencing was carried out using blood. These receptors were collected from a man aged 18-30 years in good health. Both conserved end residues are part of each CDR3. Fields, in order: J gene, D gene, V gene, clone size, CDR3 protein, CDR3 DNA. A D gene is named only where the DNA matches it firmly. A clone size is listed for some rows: how often the clone was seen (once, few, many), or a class if it is expanded.

j_call: TRBJ2-1; d_call: TRBD2; v_call: TRBV6-5; clone_size: few; cdr3_aa: CASSYDLAGAYNEQFF; cdr3_nt: TGTGCCAGCAGTTACGATCTAGCGGGGGCTTACAATGAGCAGTTCTTC
j_call: TRBJ2-1; d_call: TRBD2; v_call: TRBV6-6; clone_size: once; cdr3_aa: CASSYSIGSSGGGEQFF; cdr3_nt: TGTGCCAGCAGTTACTCGATCGGTAGTAGCGGGGGAGGTGAGCAGTTCTTC
j_call: TRBJ2-7; d_call: TRBD2; v_call: TRBV20-1; clone_size: .; cdr3_aa: CSARVRGDEQYF; cdr3_nt: TGCAGTGCTAGAGTGCGGGGGGACGAGCAGTACTTC
j_call: TRBJ2-5; d_call: .; v_call: TRBV15; clone_size: few; cdr3_aa: CATSRKDLRETQYF; cdr3_nt: TGTGCCACCAGCAGGAAGGACCTTCGGGAGACCCAGTACTTC
j_call: TRBJ1-1; d_call: .; v_call: TRBV12-3/TRBV12-4; clone_size: .; cdr3_aa: CASNTGTSNTEAFF; cdr3_nt: TGTGCCAGCAATACCGGGACCTCGAACACTGAAGCTTTCTTT
j_call: TRBJ2-3; d_call: TRBD2; v_call: TRBV4-2; clone_size: .; cdr3_aa: CASSLEAGTSTDTQYF; cdr3_nt: TGTGCCAGCAGCCTCGAAGCGGGAACTAGCACAGATACGCAGTATTTT
j_call: TRBJ2-7; d_call: TRBD2; v_call: TRBV14; clone_size: few; cdr3_aa: CASSQTSGGSEQYF; cdr3_nt: TGTGCCAGCAGCCAAACGTCCGGGGGGTCCGAGCAGTACTTC
j_call: TRBJ2-7; d_call: .; v_call: TRBV27; clone_size: .; cdr3_aa: CASSPSPGTLSYEQYF; cdr3_nt: TGTGCCAGCAGTCCCTCTCCCGGGACCCTATCCTACGAGCAGTACTTC
j_call: TRBJ2-7; d_call: .; v_call: TRBV4-3; clone_size: .; cdr3_aa: CASSQASSLYNEQYF; cdr3_nt: TGCGCCAGCAGCCAAGCGTCTAGCCTGTACAATGAGCAGTACTTC
j_call: TRBJ1-2; d_call: .; v_call: TRBV18; clone_size: .; cdr3_aa: CASSPEGSGYTF; cdr3_nt: TGTGCCAGCTCACCGGAGGGCAGTGGCTACACCTTC
j_call: TRBJ2-3; d_call: TRBD1; v_call: TRBV10-3; clone_size: .; cdr3_aa: CAISGDSPDTQYF; cdr3_nt: TGTGCCATCAGTGGGGACAGTCCAGATACGCAGTATTTT
j_call: TRBJ1-1; d_call: .; v_call: TRBV20-1; clone_size: .; cdr3_aa: CSAGRGAAFGGEAFF; cdr3_nt: TGCAGTGCTGGACGGGGGGCAGCCTTTGGTGGTGAAGCTTTCTTT
j_call: TRBJ2-4; d_call: TRBD1; v_call: TRBV15; clone_size: .; cdr3_aa: CATSRDRDSSVAKNIQYF; cdr3_nt: TGTGCCACCAGCAGAGATAGGGACAGTTCGGTGGCCAAAAACATTCAGTACTTC
j_call: TRBJ1-2; d_call: TRBD1; v_call: TRBV27; clone_size: few; cdr3_aa: CATTSGGPYGYTF; cdr3_nt: TGTGCCACCACATCAGGGGGACCCTATGGCTACACCTTC
j_call: TRBJ1-5; d_call: .; v_call: TRBV20-1; clone_size: few; cdr3_aa: CSARFGSPYSNQPQHF; cdr3_nt: TGCAGTGCTAGGTTTGGGAGCCCATATAGCAATCAGCCCCAGCATTTT
j_call: TRBJ2-7; d_call: .; v_call: TRBV20-1; clone_size: .; cdr3_aa: CSASMVKYYEQYF; cdr3_nt: TGCAGTGCTAGTATGGTCAAATACTACGAGCAGTACTTC
j_call: TRBJ2-1; d_call: .; v_call: TRBV29-1; clone_size: .; cdr3_aa: CSVGWMNSYNEQFF; cdr3_nt: TGCAGCGTAGGGTGGATGAACTCCTACAATGAGCAGTTCTTC
j_call: TRBJ2-2; d_call: .; v_call: TRBV21-1; clone_size: .; cdr3_aa: CASSILYTGELFF; cdr3_nt: TGTGCCAGCAGCATCTTGTACACCGGGGAGCTGTTTTTT
j_call: TRBJ2-6; d_call: .; v_call: TRBV7-9; clone_size: few; cdr3_aa: CASSKGVFVESGANVLTF; cdr3_nt: TGTGCCAGCAGCAAGGGGGTCTTTGTAGAGTCTGGGGCCAACGTCCTGACTTTC
j_call: TRBJ1-5; d_call: .; v_call: TRBV24-1; clone_size: .; cdr3_aa: CATSGSDKLHGTNQPQHF; cdr3_nt: TGTGCCACCAGTGGTTCGGACAAGCTTCATGGGACGAATCAGCCCCAGCATTTT
j_call: TRBJ2-5; d_call: TRBD2; v_call: TRBV20-1; clone_size: .; cdr3_aa: CSARGGVGETQYF; cdr3_nt: TGCAGTGCTAGGGGGGGGGTTGGAGAGACCCAGTACTTC
j_call: TRBJ1-4; d_call: .; v_call: TRBV13; clone_size: .; cdr3_aa: CASSISLPSNEKLFF; cdr3_nt: TGTGCCAGCAGCATAAGTCTCCCATCTAATGAAAAACTGTTTTTT
j_call: TRBJ1-1; d_call: .; v_call: TRBV10-3; clone_size: .; cdr3_aa: CAIGTNTEAFF; cdr3_nt: TGTGCCATCGGGACGAACACTGAAGCTTTCTTT
j_call: TRBJ2-7; d_call: TRBD1; v_call: TRBV2; clone_size: .; cdr3_aa: CASLNRDRGDYEQYF; cdr3_nt: TGTGCCAGCCTTAACCGGGACAGGGGGGACTACGAGCAGTACTTC
j_call: TRBJ2-5; d_call: .; v_call: TRBV4-2; clone_size: .; cdr3_aa: CASSPEGGEKETQYF; cdr3_nt: TGTGCCAGCAGCCCTGAAGGGGGGGAGAAAGAGACCCAGTACTTC
j_call: TRBJ2-2; d_call: TRBD2; v_call: TRBV9; clone_size: .; cdr3_aa: CASSGLTSGRWGELFF; cdr3_nt: TGTGCCAGCAGCGGATTGACTAGCGGGAGATGGGGGGAGCTGTTTTTT
j_call: TRBJ2-3; d_call: .; v_call: TRBV28; clone_size: .; cdr3_aa: CASSRLARATDTQYF; cdr3_nt: TGTGCCAGCAGCCGCTTGGCGCGGGCCACAGATACGCAGTATTTT
j_call: TRBJ2-3; d_call: .; v_call: TRBV10-2; clone_size: once; cdr3_aa: CASSDSEFYTDTQYF; cdr3_nt: TGCGCCAGCAGTGATTCGGAGTTCTACACAGATACGCAGTATTTT
j_call: TRBJ1-5; d_call: TRBD1; v_call: TRBV29-1; clone_size: .; cdr3_aa: CSVAGGTGGGNQPQHF; cdr3_nt: TGCAGCGTTGCAGGTGGGACAGGGGGCGGGAATCAGCCCCAGCATTTT
j_call: TRBJ2-4; d_call: TRBD2; v_call: TRBV4-2; clone_size: .; cdr3_aa: CASSQGEDSGGLNIQYF; cdr3_nt: TGTGCCAGCAGCCAAGGAGAGGATAGCGGGGGCCTAAACATTCAGTACTTC
j_call: TRBJ1-1; d_call: .; v_call: TRBV7-2; clone_size: .; cdr3_aa: CASSSVKNTEAFF; cdr3_nt: TGTGCCAGCAGCTCCGTTAAGAACACTGAAGCTTTCTTT
j_call: TRBJ2-1; d_call: .; v_call: TRBV6-4; clone_size: .; cdr3_aa: CASSNPGNSYNEQFF; cdr3_nt: TGTGCCAGCAGTAACCCCGGGAACTCCTACAATGAGCAGTTCTTC
j_call: TRBJ2-1; d_call: TRBD2; v_call: TRBV15; clone_size: .; cdr3_aa: CATSKTRTSGEETQFF; cdr3_nt: TGTGCCACCAGCAAAACGAGAACTAGCGGGGAAGAGACCCAGTTCTTC